A few counts support the clone carrying this T cell receptor (beta chain). Its cognate antigen is unknown. This sample was included in a study of cytomegalovirus exposure and HLA in healthy donors. In the study overall: In terms of ancestry, the Caucasian-associated cluster contained 75% to 90% of the roughly 400 genotyped donors.

General study findings and limits: In vitro work confirmed that a few CMV-associated chains recognize CMV antigens.

Primers for the PCR totalled 60 Vbeta and 13 Jbeta. TCRdb's table, derived via immunoSEQ multiplex PCR, lists solely in-frame clones and lacks some. This table has around 70,000 clones, about 70% appearing once. V dropped 1 base and J dropped 4; count of bases not matched to a gene: 3. CDR1 LNHNV and CDR2 YYDKDF come from the germline V gene (reference sequence). The CDR3 contains 15 residues. The sequence derives from a male donor in good health and CMV-seropositive. Sequenced input: PBMCs. The genes are TRBV15 and TRBJ1-4, with 7 bases matching TRBD1. In DNA form, the CDR3 reads TGTGCCACCAGCAGAGGGGGACAGCTTAATGAAAAACTGTTTTTT. It encodes CATSRGGQLNEKLFF.